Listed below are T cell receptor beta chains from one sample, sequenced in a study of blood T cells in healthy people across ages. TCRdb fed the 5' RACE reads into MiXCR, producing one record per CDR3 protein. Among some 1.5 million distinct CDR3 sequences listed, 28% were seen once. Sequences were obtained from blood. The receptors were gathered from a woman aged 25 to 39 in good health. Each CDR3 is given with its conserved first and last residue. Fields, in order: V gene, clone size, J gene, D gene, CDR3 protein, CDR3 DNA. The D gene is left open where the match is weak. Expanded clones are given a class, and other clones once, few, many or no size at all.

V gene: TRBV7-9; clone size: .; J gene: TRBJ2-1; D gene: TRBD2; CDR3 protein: CSSGLGGGLAYEQFF; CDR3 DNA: TGTTCCAGCGGCTTAGGGGGGGGACTAGCCTATGAGCAGTTCTTC
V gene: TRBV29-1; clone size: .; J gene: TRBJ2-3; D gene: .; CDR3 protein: CSVEGRSADTQYF; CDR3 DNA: TGCAGCGTTGAGGGACGAAGCGCAGATACGCAGTATTTT
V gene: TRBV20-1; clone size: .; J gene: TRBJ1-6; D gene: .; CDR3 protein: CSAYPTGRGIASGSPLHF; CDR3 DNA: TGCAGTGCTTATCCGACGGGAAGGGGGATCGCTTCGGGTTCACCCCTCCACTTT
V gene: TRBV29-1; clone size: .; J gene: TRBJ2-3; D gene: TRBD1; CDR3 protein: CGVGTGSSTDTQYF; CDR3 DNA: TGCGGCGTGGGGACAGGGTCGAGCACAGATACGCAGTATTTT
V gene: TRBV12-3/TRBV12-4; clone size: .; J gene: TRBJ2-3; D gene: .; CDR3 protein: CASSSTVRAQYF; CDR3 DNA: TGTGCCAGCAGTTCGACTGTAAGAGCGCAGTATTTT
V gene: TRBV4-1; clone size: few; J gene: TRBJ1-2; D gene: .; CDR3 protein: CASSQGSGYGYTF; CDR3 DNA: TGCGCCAGCAGCCAAGGGTCAGGGTATGGCTACACCTTC
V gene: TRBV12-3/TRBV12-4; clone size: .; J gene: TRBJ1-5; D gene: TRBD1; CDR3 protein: CASSFDRANQPQHF; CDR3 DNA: TGTGCCAGCAGTTTTGACAGGGCCAATCAGCCCCAGCATTTT
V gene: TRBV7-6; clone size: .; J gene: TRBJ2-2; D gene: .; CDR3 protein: CASRGRSNTGELFF; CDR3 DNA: TGTGCCAGCAGAGGCAGGTCGAACACCGGGGAGCTGTTTTTT
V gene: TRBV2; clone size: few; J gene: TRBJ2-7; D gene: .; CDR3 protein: CASSSDSWSYEQYF; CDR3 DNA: TGTGCCAGCAGTTCGGACAGTTGGTCCTACGAGCAGTACTTC
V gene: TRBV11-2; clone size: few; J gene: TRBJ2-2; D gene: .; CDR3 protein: CASSLPALEATGELFF; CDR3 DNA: TGTGCCAGCAGCTTACCGGCCCTAGAAGCGACCGGGGAGCTGTTTTTT
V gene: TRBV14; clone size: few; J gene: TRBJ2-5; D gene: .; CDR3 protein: CASSQGTSLAQETQYF; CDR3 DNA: TGTGCCAGCAGCCAAGGAACATCTCTGGCCCAAGAGACCCAGTACTTC
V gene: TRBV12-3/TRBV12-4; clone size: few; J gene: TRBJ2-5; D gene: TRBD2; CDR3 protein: CASSWDTSGRETQYF; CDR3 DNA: TGTGCCAGCAGTTGGGACACTAGCGGGAGGGAGACCCAGTACTTC
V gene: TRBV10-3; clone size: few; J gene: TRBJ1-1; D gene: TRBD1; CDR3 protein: CAISESEEGQGVTEAFF; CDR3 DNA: TGTGCCATCAGTGAGTCGGAAGAGGGGCAGGGGGTCACTGAAGCTTTCTTT
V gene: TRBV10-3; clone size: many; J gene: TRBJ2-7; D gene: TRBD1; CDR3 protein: CAISGPGQGKDEQYF; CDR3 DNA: TGTGCCATCAGTGGGCCGGGACAGGGTAAGGACGAGCAGTACTTC
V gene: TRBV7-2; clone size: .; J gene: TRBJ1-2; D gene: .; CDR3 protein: CASSQLVQGYGYTF; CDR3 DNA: TGTGCCAGCAGCCAGCTGGTGCAGGGCTATGGCTACACCTTC
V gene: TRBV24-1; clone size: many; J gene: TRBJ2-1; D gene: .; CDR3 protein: CATSDSETSMAQFF; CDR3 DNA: TGTGCCACCAGTGATTCCGAGACTTCAATGGCGCAGTTCTTC
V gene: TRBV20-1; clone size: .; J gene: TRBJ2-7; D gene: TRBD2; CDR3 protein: CSAPGTSVHEQYF; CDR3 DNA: TGCAGTGCTCCTGGGACTAGCGTACACGAGCAGTACTTC
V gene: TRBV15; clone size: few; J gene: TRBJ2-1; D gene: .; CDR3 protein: CATSSRLEQFF; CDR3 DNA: TGTGCCACCAGCAGCCGTCTGGAGCAGTTCTTC
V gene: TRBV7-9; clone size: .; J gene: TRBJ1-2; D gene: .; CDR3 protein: CASSGRNGTAYGYTF; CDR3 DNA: TGTGCCAGCAGCGGGCGTAACGGGACGGCCTATGGCTACACCTTC
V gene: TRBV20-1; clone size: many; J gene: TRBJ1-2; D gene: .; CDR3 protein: CSALLPRSYGYTF; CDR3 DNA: TGCAGTGCCCTCCTCCCCAGGAGCTATGGCTACACCTTC
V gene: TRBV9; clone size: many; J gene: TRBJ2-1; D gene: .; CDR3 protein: CASQGGGNPYNEQFF; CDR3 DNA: TGTGCTTCCCAGGGAGGGGGGAACCCCTACAATGAGCAGTTCTTC